This T cell receptor (beta chain) stems from a study of T cell responses to AZD1222 COVID-19 vaccine. Findings and caveats of the study: Most donors were white British, females outnumbered males, and clonal diversity was possibly underestimated. Receipt of two AZD1222 doses was followed by a rise in Spike-specific TCR breadth and depth. At study baseline, merely six AZD1222 recipients were seropositive.

Assay used: immunoSEQ multiplex PCR; TCRdb lists only in-frame clones, some missing. The repertoire holds around 140,000 clones, with more than 90% as singletons. This CDR3 contains 13 residues. Germline trimming cut 5 bases from V and 3 bases from J; bases unmatched to any gene: 3. Germline values: CDR1 LNHDA, CDR2 SQIVND (reference sequence). A word on this clone: Its matching antigen is unknown.

The source is an adult who received the AZD1222 COVID-19 vaccine. The material sequenced was peripheral blood, taken 28 days after the second AZD1222 dose. The genes are TRBV19 and TRBJ1-1; 7 positions match TRBD1. The CDR3 nucleotides read TGTGCCAGTAGTCAAGACAGGGACACTGAAGCTTTCTTT. Its protein product is CASSQDRDTEAFF.